This is a list of T cell receptor beta chains from one sample in a study of cytomegalovirus exposure and HLA in healthy donors. This table comes from immunoSEQ multiplex PCR, and its TCRdb copy is limited to in-frame clones, with some not included. The table has almost 200,000 clones, around 80% seen once. Source material: PBMCs. The receptor source for this set is a young woman in good health and CMV-seropositive. CDR3s include the opening cysteine and the closing phenylalanine or tryptophan. Fields, in order: V gene, J gene, clone size, D gene, CDR3 protein, CDR3 DNA. The D gene is left open where the match is weak. Clone size appears in some rows only: once, few, many, or a class for an expanded clone.

TRBV5-6	TRBJ1-3	.	.	CASSPLARNFGGNTIYF	TGTGCCAGCAGCCCCTTAGCGCGGAACTTCGGTGGAAACACCATATATTTT
TRBV7-2	TRBJ2-7	once	TRBD1	CASSPKGTGTSEQYF	TGTGCCAGCAGCCCAAAGGGGACAGGGACCTCCGAGCAGTACTTC
TRBV11-2	TRBJ1-2	.	TRBD1	CASSEQGPNYGYTF	TGTGCCAGCAGTGAACAGGGGCCAAACTATGGCTACACCTTC
TRBV7-2	TRBJ1-1	few	.	CASSPRGLEAFF	TGTGCCAGCAGCCCACGGGGTCTTGAAGCTTTCTTT
TRBV11-3	TRBJ1-4	few	TRBD1	CASSSGQGRKREKLFF	TGTGCCAGCAGCTCCGGACAGGGTAGAAAACGGGAAAAACTGTTTTTT
TRBV7-2	TRBJ1-2	.	TRBD1	CASSLGQGDYGYTF	TGTGCCAGCAGCTTAGGACAGGGCGACTATGGCTACACCTTC
TRBV9	TRBJ2-7	.	TRBD2	CASSPRIAGPYEQYF	TGTGCCAGCAGCCCCCGGATAGCGGGACCCTACGAGCAGTACTTC
TRBV2	TRBJ1-2	.	TRBD1	CASSERDRPNYGYTF	TGTGCCAGCAGTGAACGGGACAGGCCCAACTATGGCTACACCTTC
TRBV13	TRBJ2-2	.	TRBD2	CASTPLAGGPNTGELFF	TGTGCCAGCACCCCACTAGCGGGGGGGCCGAACACCGGGGAGCTGTTTTTT
TRBV18	TRBJ2-7	.	.	CASSPPESYEQYF	TGTGCCAGCTCACCACCGGAGTCCTACGAGCAGTACTTC
TRBV5-6	TRBJ2-1	.	.	CASSPGSGSYNEQFF	TGTGCCAGCAGCCCCGGTAGCGGTTCCTACAATGAGCAGTTCTTC
TRBV18	TRBJ1-3	.	.	CASSPEGFSGNTIYF	TGTGCCAGCTCACCAGAGGGCTTCTCTGGAAACACCATATATTTT
TRBV5-1	TRBJ2-3	few	.	CASSSLVRDPDTQYF	TGCGCCAGCAGCTCCCTGGTGAGGGATCCAGATACGCAGTATTTT
TRBV18	TRBJ1-1	once	.	CASSPPVDSEAFF	TGTGCCAGCTCACCACCGGTTGATAGTGAAGCTTTCTTT
TRBV29-1	TRBJ1-1	.	.	CSVERGGTEAFF	TGCAGCGTTGAGAGGGGAGGGACTGAAGCTTTCTTT
TRBV15	TRBJ1-2	.	TRBD1	CATSGDRGFYTF	TGTGCCACCAGCGGAGACAGGGGATTTTACACCTTC
TRBV10-3	TRBJ2-3	.	.	CAITSRQESTDTQYF	TGTGCCATCACCAGCAGACAGGAGAGTACAGATACGCAGTATTTT
TRBV6-4	TRBJ2-3	.	TRBD2	CASPGTSGGAAADTQYF	TGTGCCAGCCCAGGGACTAGCGGGGGGGCCGCGGCAGATACGCAGTATTTT
TRBV9	TRBJ2-7	.	TRBD2	CASSSGGYSYEQYF	TGTGCCAGCAGTAGCGGGGGTTACTCCTACGAGCAGTACTTC
TRBV14	TRBJ2-1	.	.	CASSQESGGGSYNEQFF	TGTGCCAGCAGCCAAGAGTCAGGGGGAGGCTCCTACAATGAGCAGTTCTTC
TRBV7-8	TRBJ1-1	.	.	CASSLADSQEAFF	TGTGCCAGCAGCTTAGCGGACTCACAAGAAGCTTTCTTT
TRBV6-5	TRBJ2-5	.	.	CASSADSPETQYF	TGTGCCAGCAGTGCCGACAGTCCAGAGACCCAGTACTTC
TRBV7-8	TRBJ1-3	few	TRBD1	CASSLSHRGSGNTIYF	TGTGCCAGCAGCCTTAGTCACAGGGGCTCTGGAAACACCATATATTTT
TRBV5-4	TRBJ2-7	.	TRBD2	CASTPRGLAGGSGYEQYF	TGTGCCAGCACCCCACGGGGCTTAGCGGGGGGTTCCGGCTACGAGCAGTACTTC
TRBV10-3	TRBJ2-1	once	.	CAIRDSMVVDEQFF	TGTGCCATCAGAGACAGTATGGTGGTTGATGAGCAGTTCTTC
TRBV19	TRBJ2-1	.	TRBD2	CASSPRERGRGEQFF	TGTGCCAGTAGTCCCCGTGAGCGGGGGAGAGGTGAGCAGTTCTTC
TRBV4-1	TRBJ2-1	few	TRBD1	CASSRAAGTGAEDEQFF	TGCGCCAGCAGCCGGGCAGCCGGGACAGGGGCTGAGGATGAGCAGTTCTTC
TRBV5-6	TRBJ1-1	.	TRBD1	CASSWGTGSHGEAFF	TGTGCCAGCAGCTGGGGGACAGGGTCGCACGGTGAAGCTTTCTTT
TRBV6-1	TRBJ2-1	.	TRBD1	CASSEAGTGAYNEQFF	TGTGCCAGCAGTGAAGCGGGGACAGGGGCCTACAATGAGCAGTTCTTC
TRBV2	TRBJ1-1	few	.	CASSRTEREIF	TGTGCCAGCAGTCGGACAGAAAGGGAGATCTTT
TRBV4-2	TRBJ1-5	.	.	CASSHIIAGDQPQHF	TGTGCCAGCAGCCACATAATTGCGGGGGATCAGCCCCAGCATTTT
TRBV4-1	TRBJ1-2	.	.	CASSRAVLGYYGYTF	TGCGCCAGCAGTCGAGCGGTCTTAGGGTACTATGGCTACACCTTC
TRBV29-1	TRBJ2-1	.	.	CSMGTPEQFF	TGCAGCATGGGGACTCCGGAGCAGTTCTTC
TRBV5-1	TRBJ2-3	.	.	CASSLGQMGTDTQYF	TGCGCCAGCAGCTTGGGACAGATGGGCACAGATACGCAGTATTTT
TRBV23-1	TRBJ1-2	.	TRBD1	CASSQSNSRQGAYGYTF	TGCGCCAGCAGTCAATCTAATTCCAGACAGGGGGCTTATGGCTACACCTTC
TRBV7-8	TRBJ1-3	.	.	CASSYGRGMGNTIYF	TGTGCCAGCAGCTACGGGCGGGGGATGGGAAACACCATATATTTT
TRBV5-4	TRBJ2-3	.	.	CASSQAGNTDTQYF	TGTGCCAGCAGCCAGGCCGGGAATACAGATACGCAGTATTTT
TRBV7-9	TRBJ2-7	once	.	CASSLAPSDTYSYEQYF	TGTGCCAGCAGCTTAGCGCCTTCGGACACTTACTCCTACGAGCAGTACTTC
TRBV27	TRBJ2-1	.	TRBD1	CASSTGTGGVTHLSSYNEQFF	TGTGCCAGCAGTACCGGGACAGGGGGTGTGACCCACCTAAGCTCCTACAATGAGCAGTTCTTC
TRBV4-1	TRBJ2-2	.	.	CASSPPSTRTNTGELFF	TGCGCCAGCAGCCCCCCCTCGACTAGGACGAACACCGGGGAGCTGTTTTTT
TRBV27	TRBJ1-2	.	TRBD1	CASSWSGTGGYGYTF	TGTGCCAGCAGCTGGTCGGGGACAGGTGGATATGGCTACACCTTC
TRBV13	TRBJ1-2	.	.	CASSFGASLYGYTF	TGTGCCAGCAGCTTTGGGGCCTCCCTATATGGCTACACCTTC
TRBV5-4	TRBJ2-7	.	TRBD2	CASRLGLAGGKDYEQYF	TGTGCCAGCCGACTGGGACTAGCGGGAGGGAAAGACTACGAGCAGTACTTC
TRBV27	TRBJ1-5	.	.	CASSGRSGNQPQHF	TGTGCCAGCAGTGGCAGATCAGGCAATCAGCCCCAGCATTTT
TRBV5-4	TRBJ2-7	.	TRBD2	CASSGTSELEQYF	TGTGCCAGCAGTGGGACTAGCGAACTCGAGCAGTACTTC
TRBV12-5	TRBJ1-1	.	.	CASGLVLETFMNTEAFF	TGTGCTAGTGGTTTGGTACTTGAAACCTTTATGAACACTGAAGCTTTCTTT
TRBV25-1	TRBJ2-7	.	.	CASSEIGEQYF	TGTGCCAGCAGTGAAATCGGCGAGCAGTACTTC
TRBV29-1	TRBJ2-3	.	.	CSVEARGAGPDTQYF	TGCAGCGTTGAAGCCCGGGGGGCAGGGCCAGATACGCAGTATTTT
TRBV6-6	TRBJ1-2	.	.	CASSYSTANYGYTF	TGTGCCAGCAGTTACTCGACAGCTAACTATGGCTACACCTTC
TRBV27	TRBJ1-1	few	.	CASTTGGRNTEAFF	TGTGCCAGCACTACGGGAGGGCGGAACACTGAAGCTTTCTTT
TRBV7-2	TRBJ2-3	.	TRBD2	CASSLVASGGGTDTQYF	TGTGCCAGCAGCTTAGTAGCTAGCGGGGGCGGCACAGATACGCAGTATTTT
TRBV5-1	TRBJ2-2	.	TRBD2	CASSSLAGGANTGELFF	TGCGCCAGCAGCTCACTAGCGGGGGGCGCGAACACCGGGGAGCTGTTTTTT